This T cell receptor beta chain was captured by sequencing in a study of control samples from healthy donors and cancer patients. This clone is a singleton in its sample. The method was immunoSEQ multiplex PCR; TCRdb's version includes in-frame clones alone and lacks a portion of them. The table lists roughly 150,000 clones, 80% to 90% of them singletons. Sequences were obtained from blood. The TCR sequence derives from a man between 18 and 35 years old in good health.

The CDR3 region is CASSVVLAGVYHEQYF. The DNA of the CDR3 is TGTGCCAGCAGCGTAGTGTTGGCAGGGGTATATCACGAGCAGTACTTC. The gene calls are TRBV9 and TRBJ2-7, with a possible D match to TRBD1 (6 bases). The V gene's germline CDR1 is SGDLS and CDR2 YYNGEE. Deletions cut 0 bases from V and 5 bases from J, with 18 bases between. This CDR3 spans 16 amino acids.